Following are 29 T cell receptor beta chains from one sample sequenced in a study of T cell responses to AZD1222 COVID-19 vaccine. Generated by immunoSEQ multiplex PCR, the TCRdb table keeps only in-frame clones and is missing some. The table lists some 120,000 clones, about 90% of them singletons. The material was peripheral blood, obtained 28 days after the second AZD1222 dose. These receptors all come from an adult who received the AZD1222 COVID-19 vaccine.

This chain joins TRBV4-1 and TRBJ2-7; 8 bases match TRBD1. Looked up from germline, CDR1 is MGHRA and CDR2 is YSYEKL. V was pared by 3 bases and J by 3 bases, with 16 bases of the junction left unmatched. The CDR3 has 18 amino acids. The CDR3 DNA follows: TGCGCCAGCAGCCATGCACCTCAGGGGGCAACGATATTCTACGAGCAGTACTTC. Amino acid sequence: CASSHAPQGATIFYEQYF.

This chain uses TRBV7-9 with TRBJ1-3, with TRBD1 matching over 8 bases. The CDR3 is made up of 15 amino acids. J lost 8 bases, V lost 4 bases, and 10 bases had no gene match. Per germline, CDR1 SEHNR and CDR2 FQNEAQ (reference sequence). This CDR3 is CASSSILDRVDTIYF. The CDR3 DNA reads as TGTGCCAGCAGCTCCATCTTGGACAGGGTAGACACCATATATTTT.

The chain combines TRBV27 with TRBJ2-1; TRBD2 matches at 14 bases. The CDR3 extends over 17 amino acids. V lost 5 bases, J lost 3 bases, and 6 bases stayed unmatched. Germline CDR1 is MNHEY and CDR2 is SMNVEV (reference sequence). The CDR3: CASSKGTSGSVYNEQFF. CDR3 in DNA: TGTGCCAGCAGTAAAGGGACTAGCGGGAGTGTCTACAATGAGCAGTTCTTC.

This rearrangement joins TRBV20-1 to TRBJ2-1; 8 nucleotides align to TRBD2. Germline CDR1 reads DFQATT; CDR2 reads SNEGSKA (reference sequence). The CDR3 extends over 17 amino acids. Unmatched junction bases numbered 10, after V lost 3 bases and J lost 0 bases. This CDR3 is CSASPLAGRSSYNEQFF. CDR3 nucleotides: TGCAGTGCTAGTCCCCTAGCGGGTCGAAGCTCCTACAATGAGCAGTTCTTC.

The chain employs TRBV4-2 and TRBJ1-1, with 8 positions matching TRBD1. The CDR3 runs to 15 residues. Trimming cost V 0 bases and J 10 bases; bases outside gene matches: 10. Germline V gives CDR1 LGHNA, CDR2 YNFKEQ. The CDR3 spells CASSQDGAGGGGAFF. The CDR3 nucleotides read TGTGCCAGCAGCCAAGATGGCGCAGGGGGCGGGGGAGCTTTCTTT.

This chain uses TRBV3-1 (or the pseudogene TRBV3-2) with TRBJ1-4; 8 bases map to TRBD1. Looked up from germline, CDR1 is LGHDT and CDR2 is YNNKEL (reference sequence). The CDR3 consists of 15 residues. Trimming at V came to 1 base and at J to 4 bases, leaving 2 bases not matched to a gene. The CDR3 here is CASSQGTGFNEKLFF. Written as DNA, the CDR3 is TGTGCCAGCAGCCAAGGGACAGGGTTTAATGAAAAACTGTTTTTT.

CDR3 sequence reads: CSVAWNAVEGPQYF. CDR3 DNA: TGCAGCGTTGCCTGGAACGCAGTAGAGGGACCGCAGTATTTT. This sequence joins TRBV29-1 and TRBJ2-3, with D possibly being TRBD1 or TRBD2 (5 bases each). This CDR3 is built from 14 residues. In germline, CDR1 is SQVTM, CDR2 ANQGSEA. V gave up 4 bases and J gave up 10 bases, with 21 bases separating them.

CDR3 in DNA: TGTGCCAGCAGCCCCAGAAACCTGCCGTCTGGAAACACCATATATTTT. It yields the protein CASSPRNLPSGNTIYF. The rearrangement links TRBV6-6 to TRBJ1-3; D gene unclear. The germline V and J ends were trimmed by 6 bases and 1 base, with 16 bases remaining between them. This CDR3 region has 16 residues. Germline V gives CDR1 MNHNY, CDR2 SVGAGI (reference sequence).

The chain carries TRBV18 and TRBJ2-5; TRBD2 is a possible D gene (5 bases). The CDR3 sequence is 13 residues long. Trimming removed 6 bases at V and 2 bases at J, with 10 bases between. Germline V gives CDR1 KGHSH, CDR2 LQKENI. The CDR3 loop reads CASSLGVQETQYF. The CDR3 DNA follows: TGTGCCAGCTCCCTCGGGGTTCAAGAGACCCAGTACTTC.

This chain joins TRBV7-8 and TRBJ2-7; 9 nucleotides align to TRBD1. There are 17 residues in the CDR3. J gave up 1 base and V 1 base, and 8 bases lay outside the gene matches. CDR1 is SGHVS and CDR2 is FQNEAQ in the germline V gene. The CDR3 region is CASSLERVGTGSYEQYF. The DNA of the CDR3 is TGTGCCAGCAGCTTAGAGCGGGTGGGGACAGGGTCCTACGAGCAGTACTTC.

V is TRBV2 and J is TRBJ1-1; maybe TRBD1 (6 bases). This CDR3 region has 17 residues. The ends were cut back, 10 bases at V and 0 bases at J, with 24 bases in the middle. CDR1 is SNHLY, CDR2 FYNNEI, per germline. This CDR3 reads CATKSGTGGRLNTEAFF. For the CDR3, the DNA is TGTGCCACCAAGTCCGGGACTGGGGGCCGATTGAACACTGAAGCTTTCTTT.

The V and J genes are TRBV7-9 and TRBJ2-7; TRBD1 is a possible D gene (5 bases). CDR1 and CDR2 (germline): SEHNR, FQNEAQ (reference sequence). Trimming took off 1 base at V and 3 bases at J, with 13 bases between the two ends. The CDR3 is 15 amino acids. The CDR3 nucleotides read TGTGCCAGCAGCTTAGTACGGACACGTCTCTACGAGCAGTACTTC. This gives the protein CASSLVRTRLYEQYF.

This chain links TRBV28 with TRBJ2-7, with D perhaps TRBD2 (6 bases). The CDR3 consists of 14 residues. Trimming took off 8 bases at V and 2 bases at J, with 16 bases between the two ends. CDR1 and CDR2 from the germline V gene are MDHEN and SYDVKM. CDR3 sequence: CASEHSGSTYEQYF. CDR3 bases: TGTGCCAGCGAGCATTCCGGGAGCACCTACGAGCAGTACTTC.

V is TRBV23-1 and J is TRBJ1-1; 8 positions agree with TRBD1. TRBV23-1 is filed as an ORF, its function uncertain. The CDR3 has 17 residues. The V gene end was trimmed by 0 bases and the J gene end by 2 bases; junction bases not matched to a gene: 8. The CDR3 DNA reads as TGCGCCAGCAGTCAATCGATTCCCCAGGGGGCTAACACTGAAGCTTTCTTT. Translation gives CASSQSIPQGANTEAFF.

This clone turned up a few times. The chain joins TRBV2 to TRBJ1-2, with D maybe TRBD1 (6 bases). The CDR3 totals 14 residues. Trimming stripped 3 bases from V and 6 bases from J, with 14 bases between. Germline values: CDR1 SNHLY, CDR2 FYNNEI. CDR3 nucleotide sequence: TGTGCCAGCAGTGAGAGAGAAACAGGGAATGGCTACACCTTC. This sequence encodes CASSERETGNGYTF.

Concerning this clone itself: Other DNA sequences in the sample encode the same CDR3. The chain has TRBV27 and TRBJ2-7; D possibly matches TRBD1 or TRBD2 (5 bases each). The CDR3 is 14 residues long. V lost 2 bases to trimming and J lost 2 bases, with 10 bases between them. Looked up from germline, CDR1 is MNHEY and CDR2 is SMNVEV (reference sequence). The CDR3 DNA sequence: TGTGCCAGCAGTTTAAGGGGACCGACCTACGAGCAGTACTTC. It translates to CASSLRGPTYEQYF.

The chain recombines TRBV6-5 with TRBJ1-2; D possibly corresponds to TRBD1 (5 bases). The CDR3 runs to 14 residues. Trimming took off 4 bases at V and 4 bases at J, with 13 bases between the two ends. The germline gives CDR1 MNHEY, CDR2 SVGAGI. Here the CDR3 DNA reads TGTGCCAGCAGTTCGTCACGGGGCCTCTATGGCTACACCTTC. Its translation is CASSSSRGLYGYTF.

Regarding this clone: The sample has other DNA sequences that encode this CDR3 too. The chain combines TRBV7-9 with TRBJ1-6; D not certain. The CDR3 sequence is 12 residues long. Germline CDR1 is SEHNR and CDR2 is FQNEAQ (reference sequence). V was trimmed by 5 bases and J by 5 bases, leaving 4 bases between them. In nucleotides, the CDR3 is TGTGCCAGCAGCCCCAATAATTCACCCCTCCACTTT. It codes for CASSPNNSPLHF.

V usage is TRBV2 and J usage is TRBJ2-3; no clear D. V was cut by 1 base and J by 1 base, with 12 bases left in between. Per germline, CDR1 SNHLY and CDR2 FYNNEI. This CDR3 is 16 amino acids long. The CDR3 protein is CASSEDLAAGTDTQYF. In DNA form, the CDR3 reads TGTGCCAGCAGTGAAGACCTCGCCGCCGGCACAGATACGCAGTATTTT.

The chain joins TRBV5-4 to TRBJ2-1, with D tentatively TRBD1 or TRBD2 (5 bases each). The V gene's germline CDR1 is SGHNT and CDR2 YYREEE (reference sequence). The CDR3 runs 15 residues. Trimming removed 0 bases from V and 7 bases from J, with 14 bases in between. The CDR3 DNA reads TGTGCCAGCAGCTTGGAACTCGCATGGGGGAATGAGCAGTTCTTC. Protein sequence: CASSLELAWGNEQFF.

This chain joins TRBV9 and TRBJ1-5; D uncertain. The germline V gene encodes CDR1 SGDLS and CDR2 YYNGEE. V was trimmed by 3 bases and J by 10 bases, leaving 11 bases between them. This CDR3 contains 12 residues. The CDR3 nucleotides are TGTGCCAGCAGCGCCAACACCGGTCCCCAGCATTTT. This sequence encodes CASSANTGPQHF.

A single count supports this clone. This chain connects TRBV10-3 to TRBJ1-6; TRBD1 might be the D (6 bases). Germline V gene sequence: CDR1 ENHRY, CDR2 SYGVKD. V was cut by 6 bases and J by 1 base, with 13 bases left in between. The CDR3 runs to 16 residues. CDR3 nucleotide sequence: TGTGCCATCAGGGACTCAGGGGCATCCTATAATTCACCCCTCCACTTT. Protein product: CAIRDSGASYNSPLHF.

The chain uses TRBV5-4 and TRBJ2-7; D perhaps matches TRBD2 (6 bases). The CDR3 spans 14 residues. The germline V gene encodes CDR1 SGHNT and CDR2 YYREEE (reference sequence). Trimming cost V 0 bases and J 3 bases, with 10 bases left between them. CDR3 region: CASSLGGENYEQYF. Written as DNA, the CDR3 is TGTGCCAGCAGCTTGGGGGGGGAGAACTACGAGCAGTACTTC. The whole variable domain, filled in from reference TRBV5-4 and TRBJ2-7, reads ETGVTQSPTHLIKTRGQQVTLRCSSQSGHNTVSWYQQALGQGPQFIFQYYREEENGRGNFPPRFSGLQFPNYSSELNVNALELDDSALYLCASSLGGENYEQYFGPGTRLTVT.

This clone was seen once. The chain recombines TRBV28 with TRBJ2-7; D is undetermined. Germline-derived CDR1 and CDR2 are MDHEN and SYDVKM. Trimming removed 4 bases at V and 0 bases at J, with 10 bases between. The CDR3 runs to 14 residues. Written as DNA, the CDR3 is TGTGCCAGCAGTTCAGGTGGAGCCTCCTACGAGCAGTACTTC. The encoded protein is CASSSGGASYEQYF. Full variable domain (outside the CDR3, taken from reference TRBV28 and TRBJ2-7): DVKVTQSSRYLVKRTGEKVFLECVQDMDHENMFWYRQDPGLGLRLIYFSYDVKMKEKGDIPEGYSVSREKKERFSLILESASTNQTSMYLCASSSGGASYEQYFGPGTRLTVT.

This chain links TRBV7-2 with TRBJ1-5; TRBD1 is a possible D gene (5 bases). Germline V gene data show CDR1 as SGHTA and CDR2 as FQGNSA. Trimming shortened V by 0 bases and J by 1 base, and 10 bases separated the two germline ends. The CDR3 totals 16 residues. CDR3 sequence (DNA): TGTGCCAGCAGCTTAGCGGTAGGGGAGAGCAATCAGCCCCAGCATTTT. As protein: CASSLAVGESNQPQHF.

This chain connects TRBV6-4 to TRBJ1-1; 9 bases match TRBD1. Germline values: CDR1 MRHNA, CDR2 SNTAGT. Trimming removed 4 bases from V and 4 bases from J; junction bases left unmatched: 1. The CDR3 runs 13 residues. CDR3 DNA: TGTGCCAGCAGTGTGACAGGGGGCACTGAAGCTTTCTTT. Protein sequence: CASSVTGGTEAFF.

V and J are TRBV28 and TRBJ2-4, with D perhaps given as TRBD1 or TRBD2 (5 bases each). V was clipped by 2 bases and J by 13 bases, with 15 bases between them. In germline, CDR1 is MDHEN, CDR2 SYDVKM. The CDR3 sequence is 13 residues long. CDR3 sequence (DNA): TGTGCCAGCAGTTTACAACTCCGGGGCCGCCAGTACTTC. Translation: CASSLQLRGRQYF.

V is TRBV19 and J is TRBJ2-1; 13 bases match TRBD2. The V gene's germline CDR1 is LNHDA and CDR2 SQIVND (reference sequence). Losses at the gene ends were 4 bases for V and 4 bases for J; bases not matched to a gene: 13. The CDR3 contains 19 residues. The CDR3 region is CASSKTYHGTSGIYNEQFF. The CDR3 nucleotides are TGTGCCAGTAGTAAAACATACCACGGGACTAGCGGGATTTACAATGAGCAGTTCTTC.

The chain carries TRBV6-5 and TRBJ1-2, with D maybe TRBD1 (6 bases). The germline V and J ends were trimmed by 1 base and 2 bases, with 14 bases remaining between them. There are 16 residues in the CDR3. Germline V gives CDR1 MNHEY, CDR2 SVGAGI. Here the CDR3 reads CASSYYKTGPNYGYTF. CDR3 DNA: TGTGCCAGCAGTTACTACAAAACAGGGCCGAACTATGGCTACACCTTC.